These 17 T cell receptor beta chains originate from one sample sequenced in a study of T cells in women clearing cervical HPV infection. The assay was immunoSEQ multiplex PCR, and TCRdb's table has in-frame clones only and misses some. The sample totals approximately 17,000 clones. Specimen: blood buffy coat. These receptors originate from a woman between 18 and 69 years old with a cervical HPV16 infection that either progressed to CIN3+ or cleared (not recorded which).

On this clone itself: The sequenced fragment ends 3 residues before the CDR3 boundary, so the rest is inferred from the germline J gene. This sequence joins TRBV20-1 and TRBJ2-7, with 9 nucleotides matching TRBD2. CDR1 is DFQATT and CDR2 is SNEGSKA in the germline V gene (reference sequence). The CDR3 contains 17 residues. V dropped 3 bases and J dropped 0; count of bases not matched to a gene: 12. The part of the CDR3 DNA that was read is TGCAGTGCTAGGGGGAGGCTAGCGGGATTCAGCTCCTACGAG. As protein: CSARGRLAGFSSYE. From start to end, the CDR3 is CSARGRLAGFSSYEQYF.

In regard to this clone: The CDR3 goes on 3 residues after the read ends, and that part is filled in from the germline J gene. The J gene is TRBJ2-1, the V gene TRBV5-8, with 7 bases matching TRBD1. The CDR3 spans 14 residues. The V gene's germline CDR1 is SGHTS and CDR2 YDEGEE. The V segment lost 10 bases and the J segment 2 bases; nucleotides outside the gene matches: 9. The part of the CDR3 DNA that was read is TGTGCCGCTTTTACAGGGGTCACCTACAATGAG. Residues: CAAFTGVTYNE. The full CDR3 protein reads CAAFTGVTYNEQFF.

Note on this clone: The read finishes 3 residues shy of the CDR3 end, and the germline J gene is used to complete it. The chain has TRBV5-1 and TRBJ2-2, with 8 bases lining up with TRBD1. There are 16 residues in the CDR3. With 1 base clipped from V and 5 bases from J, the junction kept 7 bases outside the gene matches. Germline loops: CDR1 SGHRS, CDR2 YFSETQ. CDR3 protein: CASSLISQGATGELFF. The sequenced CDR3 bases are TGCGCCAGCAGCTTGATTTCGCAGGGGGCGACCGGGGAG.

In regard to this clone: The CDR3 goes on 3 residues after the read ends, and that part is filled in from the germline J gene. The genes are TRBV2 and TRBJ2-7; possibly TRBD2 for D (6 bases). This CDR3 has 14 amino acids. Trimming took off 2 bases at V and 3 bases at J, with 11 bases between the two ends. Germline lookup yields CDR1 SNHLY and CDR2 FYNNEI. The CDR3 is CASSEYSGLYEQYF. CDR3 DNA, as far as it was read: TGTGCCAGCAGTGAATACAGCGGGCTCTACGAG. Supplemented by reference TRBV2 and TRBJ2-7, the full variable domain reads EPEVTQTPSHQVTQMGQEVILRCVPISNHLYFYWYRQILGQKVEFLVSFYNNEISEKSEIFDDQFSVERPDGSNFTLKIRSTKLEDSAMYFCASSEYSGLYEQYFGPGTRLTVT.

Measured by frequency, this clone is medium-sized. The missing CDR3 end, 3 residues past where the read stops, is filled in from the germline J gene. The rearrangement uses TRBV5-4 and TRBJ2-2, with 8 positions matching TRBD2. CDR3 length: 16 amino acids. Losses at the gene ends were 0 bases for V and 3 bases for J; bases not matched to a gene: 4. CDR1 and CDR2 (germline): SGHNT, YYREEE (reference sequence). Partial CDR3 DNA: TGTGCCAGCAGCTTGGGCGGGGGGATGTACACCGGGGAG. Encoded protein: CASSLGGGMYTGE. The CDR3 as a whole reads CASSLGGGMYTGELFF.

Notes on this clone: The CDR3 end falls 3 residues outside the read, so it is completed with the germline J gene. The chain combines TRBV20-1 with TRBJ2-1; 11 bases agree with TRBD1. This CDR3 is built from 16 residues. V lost 5 bases and J lost 7; bases outside the gene matches: 13. Germline CDR1 DFQATT, CDR2 SNEGSKA (reference sequence). The CDR3 bases that were read are TGCAGTGCTTATACCACGGGACAGGGGGGAAAAAATGAG. Translation: CSAYTTGQGGKNE. The full CDR3 sequence reads CSAYTTGQGGKNEQFF.

Comment on this clone: The read halts 3 residues ahead of the CDR3 end, with the missing end drawn from the germline J gene. The chain has TRBV5-5 and TRBJ1-1, with no clear D. Trimming removed 2 bases at V and 3 bases at J, with 5 bases between. The CDR3 has 12 residues. Germline values: CDR1 SGHKS, CDR2 YYEKEE (reference sequence). The CDR3 bases that were read are TGTGCCAGCAGCTTATCAGACACTGAA. It specifies CASSLSDTE. The full CDR3 protein is CASSLSDTEAFF.

About this clone itself: The CDR3 end falls 3 residues outside the read, so it is completed with the germline J gene. The chain couples TRBV4-1 to TRBJ2-3, with a possible D match to TRBD2 (6 bases). The germline V gene has CDR1 MGHRA and CDR2 YSYEKL. Trimming cost V 2 bases and J 0 bases, with 15 bases left between them. The CDR3 loop spans 17 amino acids. CDR3 DNA (partial): TGCGCCAGCAGCCAATCCAACGGGGGATCTAGCACAGATACG. It translates to CASSQSNGGSSTDT. The CDR3, in full, reads CASSQSNGGSSTDTQYF.

Remarks on this clone: The read is 3 residues too short to cover the CDR3 end, so that end is filled in from the germline J gene. The chain recombines TRBV20-1 with TRBJ2-7; 7 bases are shared with TRBD1. From germline, CDR1 is DFQATT and CDR2 SNEGSKA (reference sequence). V was pared by 3 bases and J by 2 bases, with 4 bases of the junction left unmatched. The CDR3 length is 13 residues. CDR3 protein: CSARDRPPYEQYF. The CDR3 bases that were read are TGCAGTGCTAGGGACAGGCCACCCTACGAG.

A remark on this clone: The read ends 3 residues before the CDR3 terminus; that terminus is restored from the germline J gene. The genes are TRBV12-3 or TRBV12-4 and TRBJ1-1, with D tentatively TRBD1 (5 bases). The CDR3 runs 13 residues. Trimming took off 5 bases at V and 5 bases at J, with 12 bases between the two ends. The CDR3 bases that were read are TGTGCCAGCAGTGTTAGGGGTACAACTGAA. It specifies CASSVRGTTE. The entire CDR3 is CASSVRGTTEAFF.

CDR3 sequence reads: CASSQAGRGARNEQFF. The covered CDR3 bases are TGTGCCAGCAGCCAAGCTGGTCGGGGGGCGAGGAATGAG. The chain links TRBV3-1 (or the pseudogene TRBV3-2) to TRBJ2-1; possibly TRBD2 for D (7 bases). The read ends 3 residues before the CDR3 terminus; that terminus is restored from the germline J gene. Germline CDR1 and CDR2: LGHDT and YNNKEL (reference sequence). The CDR3 is 16 residues long. V was clipped by 1 base and J by 7 bases, with 17 bases between them.

Comment on this clone: Coverage ceases 3 residues before the CDR3 finishes, and the germline J gene fills in the end. The chain combines TRBV7-3 with TRBJ2-1; 8 positions agree with TRBD2. CDR1 and CDR2 from the germline V gene are SGHTA and FQGTGA. V shed 1 base, J shed 5 bases, and the junction held 7 bases outside the gene matches. This CDR3 is built from 16 residues. CDR3 loop: CASSLKGTRSHNEQFF. The covered CDR3 bases are TGTGCCAGCAGCTTAAAGGGGACTAGATCCCACAATGAG.

To note about this clone: Sequencing ends 3 residues short of the CDR3 end; the germline J gene provides the rest. This rearrangement joins TRBV19 to TRBJ2-2; no clear D gene. The germline CDR1 and CDR2 sequences are LNHDA and SQIVND (reference sequence). Trimming removed 5 bases from V and 0 bases from J, with 4 bases in between. The CDR3 consists of 13 residues. The sequenced CDR3 bases are TGTGCCAGTAGTGACTCGAACACCGGGGAG. It translates to CASSDSNTGE. The complete CDR3 sequence is CASSDSNTGELFF.

Comments on this clone: The CDR3 is cut off 3 residues early in the read; its end comes from the germline J gene. The chain links TRBV10-3 to TRBJ2-7, with a tentative D call TRBD1 (5 bases). Per germline, CDR1 ENHRY and CDR2 SYGVKD. The CDR3 has 14 residues. Trimming cost V 4 bases and J 5 bases, with 15 bases left between them. The CDR3 here is CAISGGATGHEQYF. The part of the CDR3 DNA that was read is TGTGCCATCAGTGGGGGCGCGACTGGGCACGAG.

Remarks on this clone: The CDR3 end falls 3 residues outside the read, so it is completed with the germline J gene. The chain carries TRBV2 and TRBJ2-7, with D possibly being TRBD1 (7 bases). This CDR3 is built from 15 residues. Per the germline V gene, CDR1 is SNHLY and CDR2 is FYNNEI. The V end was cut by 1 base, the J end by 4 bases, with 14 bases between. The CDR3 reads CASSEGGGGWYEQYF. The CDR3 DNA, read in part, is TGTGCCAGCAGTGAAGGTGGAGGGGGCTGGTACGAG.

Of note for this clone: The CDR3 is cut off 3 residues early in the read; its end comes from the germline J gene. The chain has TRBV19 and TRBJ2-1; D not resolved. Germline V gene data show CDR1 as LNHDA and CDR2 as SQIVND (reference sequence). The V end was cut by 3 bases, the J end by 6 bases, with 9 bases between. This CDR3 region has 13 residues. CDR3 sequence reads: CASSMAAPNEQFF. The CDR3 bases that were read are TGTGCCAGTAGTATGGCTGCTCCCAATGAG.

As concerns this clone: The read terminates 3 residues before the CDR3 end, so the remaining end is supplied by the germline J gene. V is TRBV7-9 and J is TRBJ2-1; 9 bases are a match to TRBD1. V lost 4 bases to trimming and J lost 7 bases; unmatched junction nucleotides: 8. The germline V gene encodes CDR1 SEHNR and CDR2 FQNEAQ (reference sequence). The CDR3 has 15 amino acids. This CDR3 reads CASSYGTGLGNEQFF. CDR3 DNA (partial): TGTGCCAGCAGCTATGGGACAGGGCTGGGGAATGAG.